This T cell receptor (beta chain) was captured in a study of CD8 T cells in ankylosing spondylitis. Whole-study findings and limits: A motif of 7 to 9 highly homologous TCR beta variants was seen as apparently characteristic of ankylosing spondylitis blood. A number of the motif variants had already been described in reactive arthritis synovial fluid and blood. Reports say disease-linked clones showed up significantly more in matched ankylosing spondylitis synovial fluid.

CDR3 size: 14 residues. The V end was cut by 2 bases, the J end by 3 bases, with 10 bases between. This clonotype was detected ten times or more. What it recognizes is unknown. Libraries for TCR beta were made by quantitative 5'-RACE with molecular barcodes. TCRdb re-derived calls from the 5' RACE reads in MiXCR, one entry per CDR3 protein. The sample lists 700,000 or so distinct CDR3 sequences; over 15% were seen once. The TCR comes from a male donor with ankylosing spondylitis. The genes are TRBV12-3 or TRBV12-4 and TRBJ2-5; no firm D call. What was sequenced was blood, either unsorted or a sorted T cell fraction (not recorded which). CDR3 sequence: CASSLSPQEETQYF. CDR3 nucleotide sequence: TGTGCCAGCAGTTTATCCCCCCAGGAAGAGACCCAGTACTTC.